The present TCR beta chain was sequenced within a study of early T cells in non-severe SARS-CoV-2 infection. Broader study findings: Reliance on VDJdb matching favored anti-spike CD8 responses; private and CD4 specificities were missed.

The CDR3 length is 13 residues. Germline assignment: CDR1 DFQATT and CDR2 SNEGSKA (reference sequence). V lost 5 bases and J lost 1; bases outside the gene matches: 4. TCRdb processed the 5' RACE reads anew with MiXCR; each CDR3 protein has one entry. The sample has 65,000 to 80,000 distinct CDR3 sequences, under 15% seen once; the top ten hold roughly 5.5%. In this sample, this clonotype turned up many times. Its specificity is not known. This rearrangement joins TRBV20-1 to TRBJ2-7; 8 nucleotides align to TRBD1. Sequences were obtained from whole blood. This TCR was recovered from an adult who was a healthcare worker with PCR-confirmed SARS-CoV-2 infection or an uninfected control (not recorded which). CDR3 nucleotides: TGCAGTGCTTGGACAGGGCAATCCTACGAGCAGTACTTC. This sequence encodes CSAWTGQSYEQYF.